This TCR beta chain stems from a study of cytomegalovirus exposure and HLA in healthy donors listed by TCRdb under 2017. Background on the whole study: The 550 to 750 repertoires of the first cohort and the 95 to 150 validation repertoires were produced on the same platform, according to a later analysis. The study was designed to test whether signatures of past pathogen exposure could be identified by cataloging public T cell receptors. A separate validation cohort of about 110 different subjects was used in addition to the approximately 610-subject first cohort. High-throughput TCR immunosequencing, statistical association of individual TCRs with disease status, and machine learning were combined to predict cytomegalovirus infection status. On the study overall, not on this receptor specifically: A few of the identified cytomegalovirus-associated TCR beta chains were confirmed in vitro to be specific for cytomegalovirus antigens. Subsequent analysis determined that TCRs grouped into clusters in the first cohort also showed a tendency toward co-occurrence across the approximately 110 validation repertoires, and 90% to 95% of cluster scores exceeded 0. In the study, approximately 160 TCR beta chains were listed as associated with cytomegalovirus. The classifier was reported to diagnose cytomegalovirus status with high specificity and sensitivity in both the original and validation cohorts. Most TCR sequences were seen in very few donors, while some public TCRs were found in many individuals. A later analysis had no HLA typing for the validation cohort, so co-occurrence there was scored across all 120 or so repertoires. It was suggested by the authors that the approach could potentially be generalized to other disease states and immunological phenotypes.

Library generation was performed with the immunoSEQ multiplex PCR assay. The authors' pipeline ran thus. A statistical classification framework was developed to diagnose cytomegalovirus status using the catalog of TCR beta chain sequences. Not all clones reach the TCRdb copy of this immuneACCESS table, which keeps in-frame sequences only. Checked studies attribute under half of the gap to unresolved V genes and leave the rest unexplained. V and J calls and clone size are given by that table; D and trimming were obtained from the DNA. The sample table holds over 200,000 clones, of which 88% were seen once. Clones ranked in the top ten supply about 2.9% of the sample. Separate from the approximately 700-subject first cohort, the validation cohort of 95 to 150 subjects was the group to which the donors belonged. Comments on this clone: What antigen it recognizes has not been identified. No clone much larger than this one lies a single base away; base qualities are absent.

The cysteine opens and the phenylalanine closes a CDR3 of 15 amino acids. Just CDR3 DNA is preserved here, 45 bases in frame from base 1. Trimming removed 5 bases from V and 4 bases from J; the gene matches leave 5 bases unexplained. Taken from the germline V gene, the CDR1 and CDR2 loops are MNHEY and SVGAGI. This receptor was obtained from a woman aged 18-29 years in good health and CMV-seronegative. The chain couples TRBV6-5 to TRBJ2-1, and 10 bases in between align with TRBD2. Sequenced material: PBMCs. The CDR3 region reads CASSTTSGKYNEQFF. The DNA sequence is as follows: TGTGCCAGCAGTACCACTAGCGGGAAGTACAATGAGCAGTTCTTC.